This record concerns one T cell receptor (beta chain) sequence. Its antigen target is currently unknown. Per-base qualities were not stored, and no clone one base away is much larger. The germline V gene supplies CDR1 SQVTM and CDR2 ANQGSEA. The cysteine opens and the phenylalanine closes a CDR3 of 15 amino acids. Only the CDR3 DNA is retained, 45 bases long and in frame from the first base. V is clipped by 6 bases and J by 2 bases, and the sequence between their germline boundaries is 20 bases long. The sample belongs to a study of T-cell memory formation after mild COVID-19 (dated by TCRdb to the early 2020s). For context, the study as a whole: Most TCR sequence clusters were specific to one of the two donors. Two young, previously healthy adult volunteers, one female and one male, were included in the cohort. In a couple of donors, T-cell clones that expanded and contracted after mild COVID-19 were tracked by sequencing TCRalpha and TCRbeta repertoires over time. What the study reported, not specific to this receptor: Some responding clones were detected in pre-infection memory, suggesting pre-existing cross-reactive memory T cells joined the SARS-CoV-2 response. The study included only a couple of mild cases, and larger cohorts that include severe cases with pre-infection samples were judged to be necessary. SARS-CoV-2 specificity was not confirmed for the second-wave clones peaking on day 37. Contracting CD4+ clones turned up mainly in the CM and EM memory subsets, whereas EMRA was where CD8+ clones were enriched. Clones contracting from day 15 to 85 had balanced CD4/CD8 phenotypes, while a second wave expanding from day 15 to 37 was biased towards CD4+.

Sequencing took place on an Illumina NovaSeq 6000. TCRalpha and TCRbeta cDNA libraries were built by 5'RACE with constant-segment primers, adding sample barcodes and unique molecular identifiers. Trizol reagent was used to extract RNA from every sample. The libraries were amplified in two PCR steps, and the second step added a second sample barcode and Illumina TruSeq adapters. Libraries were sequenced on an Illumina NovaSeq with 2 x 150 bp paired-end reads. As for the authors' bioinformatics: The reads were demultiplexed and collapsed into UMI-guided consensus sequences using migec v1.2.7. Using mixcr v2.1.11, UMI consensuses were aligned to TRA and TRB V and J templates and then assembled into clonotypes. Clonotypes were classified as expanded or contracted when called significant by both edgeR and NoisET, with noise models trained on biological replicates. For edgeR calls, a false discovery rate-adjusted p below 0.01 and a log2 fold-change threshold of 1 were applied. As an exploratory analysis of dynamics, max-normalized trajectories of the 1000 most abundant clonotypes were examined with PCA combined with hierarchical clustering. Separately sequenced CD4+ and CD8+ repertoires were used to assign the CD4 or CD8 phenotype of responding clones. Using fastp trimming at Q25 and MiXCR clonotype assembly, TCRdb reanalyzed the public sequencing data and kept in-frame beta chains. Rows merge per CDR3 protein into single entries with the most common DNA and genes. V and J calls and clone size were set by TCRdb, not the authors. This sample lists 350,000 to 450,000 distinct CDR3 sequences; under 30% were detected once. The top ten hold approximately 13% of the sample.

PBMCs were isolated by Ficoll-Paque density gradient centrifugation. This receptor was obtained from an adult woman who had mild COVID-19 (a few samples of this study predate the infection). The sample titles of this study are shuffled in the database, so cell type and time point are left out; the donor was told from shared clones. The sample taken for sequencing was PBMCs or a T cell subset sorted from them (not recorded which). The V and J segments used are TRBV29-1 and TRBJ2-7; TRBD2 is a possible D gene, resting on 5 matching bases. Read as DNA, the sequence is TGCAGCGTACCCTCCCAGCAGAGAGGGACCTACGAGCAGTACTTC. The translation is CSVPSQQRGTYEQYF.